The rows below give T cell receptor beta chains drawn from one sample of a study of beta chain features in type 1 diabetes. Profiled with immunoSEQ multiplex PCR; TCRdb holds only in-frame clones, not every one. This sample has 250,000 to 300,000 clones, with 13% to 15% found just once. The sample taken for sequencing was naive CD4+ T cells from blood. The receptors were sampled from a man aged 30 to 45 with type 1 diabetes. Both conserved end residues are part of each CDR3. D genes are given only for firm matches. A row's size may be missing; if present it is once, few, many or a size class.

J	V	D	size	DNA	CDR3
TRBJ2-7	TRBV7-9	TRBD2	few	TGTGCCAGCAGCTTAGGAAAAGGACTAGCGGGAGTGCACGAGCAGTACTTC	CASSLGKGLAGVHEQYF
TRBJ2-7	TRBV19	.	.	TGTGCCAGTAGTAGCTACAGGGAGTCGTCCTACGAGCAGTACTTC	CASSSYRESSYEQYF
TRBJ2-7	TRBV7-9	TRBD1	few	TGTGCCAGCAGCCCGCAGGGGGTATCCTACGAGCAGTACTTC	CASSPQGVSYEQYF
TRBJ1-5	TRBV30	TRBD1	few	TGTGCCTGGGGGACAGGGTACAATCAGCCCCAGCATTTT	CAWGTGYNQPQHF
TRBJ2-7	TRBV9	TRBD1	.	TGTGCCAGCAGCCCACGGACAGGGACGTACGAGCAGTACTTC	CASSPRTGTYEQYF
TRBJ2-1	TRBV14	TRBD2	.	TGTGCCAGCAGCCCCCGACTAGCGGGAGATGAGCAGTTCTTC	CASSPRLAGDEQFF
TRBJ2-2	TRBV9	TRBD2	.	TGTGCCAGCAGCGAGATTAGCGGGGACACCGGGGAGCTGTTTTTT	CASSEISGDTGELFF
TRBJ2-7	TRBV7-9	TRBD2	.	TGTGCCAGCAGCTCACCAACTAGCGGGAGGCCCTACGAGCAGTACTTC	CASSSPTSGRPYEQYF
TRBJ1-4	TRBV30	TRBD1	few	TGTGCTTCGTCAGGGGGTTCTGAAAAACTGTTTTTT	CASSGGSEKLFF
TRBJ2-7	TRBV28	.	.	TGTGCCAGCAGCACTTCCTACGAGCAGTACTTC	CASSTSYEQYF
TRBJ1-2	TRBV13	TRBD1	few	TGTGCCAGCAGCTCGGGACAGGGGGCCTATGGCTACACCTTC	CASSSGQGAYGYTF
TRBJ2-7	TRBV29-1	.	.	TGCAGCGCCCAAGCCGGCACTATCAACTACGAGCAGTACTTC	CSAQAGTINYEQYF
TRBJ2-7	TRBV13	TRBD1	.	TGTGCCAGCAGCCCGGACAGGGGAAGGGAGCAGTACTTC	CASSPDRGREQYF
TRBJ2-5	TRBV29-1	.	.	TGCAGCGTTGAAAAATGGACAGTACCAGAGACCCAGTACTTC	CSVEKWTVPETQYF
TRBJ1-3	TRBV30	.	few	TGTGCCTGGAGTGTCCTGAGCTCTGGAAACACCATATATTTT	CAWSVLSSGNTIYF
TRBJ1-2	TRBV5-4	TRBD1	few	TGTGCCAGCAGCTTGCCTGGGACAGTTTATGGCTACACCTTC	CASSLPGTVYGYTF
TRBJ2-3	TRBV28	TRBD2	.	TGTGCCAGCAGCCTGGGACTAGCGATGGCAGATACGCAGTATTTT	CASSLGLAMADTQYF
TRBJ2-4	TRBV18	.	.	TGTGCCAGCTCACCTTCCGGGACAAATCCCATTCAGTACTTC	CASSPSGTNPIQYF
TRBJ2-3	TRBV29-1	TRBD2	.	TGCAGCGTTGAGGGACCTTCTAGCGGAGGGGCAGGAGATACGCAGTATTTT	CSVEGPSSGGAGDTQYF
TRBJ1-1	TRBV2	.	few	TGTGCCAGCAGTTCCAGGGTCCCAACGAACACTGAAGCTTTCTTT	CASSSRVPTNTEAFF
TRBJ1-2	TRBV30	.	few	TGTGCCTGGAGGCAGAACTATGGCTACACCTTC	CAWRQNYGYTF
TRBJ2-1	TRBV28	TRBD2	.	TGTGCCAGCAGTCAGGGACTAGCGGCTTACAATGAGCAGTTCTTC	CASSQGLAAYNEQFF
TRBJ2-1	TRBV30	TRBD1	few	TGTGCCTGGAGTGTTTTGACAGGGTTGTATGAGCAGTTCTTC	CAWSVLTGLYEQFF
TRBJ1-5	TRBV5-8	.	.	TGTGCCAGCAGCTTAGTTCAGGGGAGCAATCAGCCCCAGCATTTT	CASSLVQGSNQPQHF
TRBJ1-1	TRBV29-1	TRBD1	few	TGCAGCGTTGGGGAGGAGGACAGGGAAGCTTTCTTT	CSVGEEDREAFF
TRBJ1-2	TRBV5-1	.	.	TGCGCCAGCAGCTTGACTGGTCAGCGAGGTGATGGCTACACCTTC	CASSLTGQRGDGYTF
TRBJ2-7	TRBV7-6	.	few	TGTGCCAGCAGCTTAGACGTCGGCTCCTACGAGCAGTACTTC	CASSLDVGSYEQYF
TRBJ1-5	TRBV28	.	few	TGTGCCAGCAGTACGGGTCCCCAGCCCCAGCATTTT	CASSTGPQPQHF
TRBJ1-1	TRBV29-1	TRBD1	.	TGCAGCGTTGAACTTCTAGTTCTCTCTCGGGACAGAAGCGCTTTCTTT	CSVELLVLSRDRSAFF
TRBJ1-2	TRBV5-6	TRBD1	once	TGTGCCAGCAGCCCGGACCAGGGGGGCCTGCTCTATGGCTACACCTTC	CASSPDQGGLLYGYTF
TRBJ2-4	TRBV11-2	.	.	TGTGCCAGCAGCTTAGGGGGGACTCAGAACATTCAGTACTTC	CASSLGGTQNIQYF
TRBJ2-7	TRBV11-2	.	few	TGTGCCAGCAGCTTAGAGGGGCCCACAGCCTCTCCCTCCTACGAGCAGTACTTC	CASSLEGPTASPSYEQYF
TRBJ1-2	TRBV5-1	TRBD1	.	TGCGCCAGCAGCTTGCGGGGTCCGGGACAGTCCCTCGCTGGCTACACCTTC	CASSLRGPGQSLAGYTF
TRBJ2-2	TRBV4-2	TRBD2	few	TGTGCCAGCAGCCTACAGCGGGAGGTCAGCACCGGGGAGCTGTTTTTT	CASSLQREVSTGELFF
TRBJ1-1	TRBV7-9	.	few	TGTGCCAGCAGCTCTCAGGTGAACACTGAAGCTTTCTTT	CASSSQVNTEAFF
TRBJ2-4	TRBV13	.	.	TGTGCCAGCAGCTGGGACACGGGCATTCAGTACTTC	CASSWDTGIQYF
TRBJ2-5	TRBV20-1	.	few	TGCAGTGCTCCTGGGGGGGAGACCCAGTACTTC	CSAPGGETQYF
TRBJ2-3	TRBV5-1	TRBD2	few	TGCGCCAGCAGGCCTACTAGCGGGAGTACAACAGATACGCAGTATTTT	CASRPTSGSTTDTQYF
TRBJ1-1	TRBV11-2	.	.	TGTGCCAGCAGCTTATATGAGGCCCTGAACACTGAAGCTTTCTTT	CASSLYEALNTEAFF
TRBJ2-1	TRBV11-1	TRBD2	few	TGTGCCAGCAGCTTGACTAGCGGCCGATTAAATGAGCAGTTCTTC	CASSLTSGRLNEQFF
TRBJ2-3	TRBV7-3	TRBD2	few	TGTGCCAGCAGCTTAATAGCGGGAGGGGTAGATACGCAGTATTTT	CASSLIAGGVDTQYF
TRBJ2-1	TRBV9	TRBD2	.	TGTGCCAGCAGCGGAGGACTAGCGGGAGGAATTGCCTACAATGAGCAGTTCTTC	CASSGGLAGGIAYNEQFF
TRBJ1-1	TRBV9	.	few	TGTGCCAGCAGCTCGAGCAGCGGGGGGAACACTGAAGCTTTCTTT	CASSSSSGGNTEAFF
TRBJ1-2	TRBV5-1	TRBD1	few	TGCGCCAGCAGCCCAAGGACAGGGGACGGCTACACCTTC	CASSPRTGDGYTF
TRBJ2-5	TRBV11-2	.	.	TGTGCCAGCAGCCCAGTCGGGGAGACCCAGTACTTC	CASSPVGETQYF
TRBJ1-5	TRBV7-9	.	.	TGTGCCAGCAGCCCCCTCAAAGGCGGTCAGCCCCAGCATTTT	CASSPLKGGQPQHF
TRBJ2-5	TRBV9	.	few	TGTGCCAGCAGCGTAGGCGTGCAAGAGACCCAGTACTTC	CASSVGVQETQYF